These 12 T cell receptor beta chains came from one sample sequenced in a study of CD8 T cells in Susac syndrome. RNA in amounts of 0.5 to 1 ug was reverse transcribed with random hexamers. MiXCR, applied by TCRdb to the immunoSEQ multiplex PCR reads, yields one record per CDR3 protein. The repertoire holds some 180,000 distinct CDR3 sequences, around nine tenths seen once, with around 0.1% in the top ten. The sample was CD4+ T cells from PBMCs. The receptors were sampled from a human donor with Susac syndrome.

As to this clonotype: At one end, the junction sequence differs from germline, possibly due to a read error. This chain links TRBV4-1 with TRBJ2-3, with TRBD2 identical over 9 bases. Germline CDR1 reads MGHRA; CDR2 reads YSYEKL. This CDR3 has 15 residues. For the CDR3, the DNA is TGCGCCAGCAGCCCACTTGGGACTAGCATAGATACGCAGTATTTT. Protein: CASSPLGTSIDTQYF.

This clonotype was observed once. The V call is TRBV20-1, the J call TRBJ2-2, with TRBD1 matching 8 bases. Germline-derived CDR1 and CDR2 are DFQATT and SNEGSKA (reference sequence). This CDR3 comprises 14 residues. V dropped 6 bases and J dropped 4; count of bases not matched to a gene: 7. In nucleotides, the CDR3 is TGCAGTGCGACAAGGCAGGGGGCCACCGGGGAGCTGTTTTTT. It translates to CSATRQGATGELFF.

This clonotype was detected once. The chain couples TRBV7-9 to TRBJ2-7; the match to TRBD2 covers 9 bases. After removal of 2 bases from V and 5 bases from J, the junction contained 4 bases not matched to a gene. Germline CDR1 reads SEHNR; CDR2 reads FQNEAQ (reference sequence). CDR3 length: 14 residues. CDR3 sequence: CASSLSGGLNEQYF. CDR3 DNA: TGTGCCAGCAGCTTAAGCGGGGGGTTAAACGAGCAGTACTTC. The variable domain in full, completed from reference TRBV7-9 and TRBJ2-7, reads DTGVSQNPRHKITKRGQNVTFRCDPISEHNRLYWYRQTLGQGPEFLTYFQNEAQLEKSRLLSDRFSAERPKGSFSTLEIQRTEQGDSAMYLCASSLSGGLNEQYFGPGTRLTVT.

The CDR3 reads CASRLRRMNTEAFF. For the CDR3, the DNA is TGTGCCAGCAGGCTCCGGCGGATGAACACTGAAGCTTTCTTT. The chain uses TRBV2 and TRBJ1-1; no firm D call. The CDR3 consists of 14 residues. Germline assignment: CDR1 SNHLY and CDR2 FYNNEI. Trimming cost V 6 bases and J 0 bases, with 11 bases left between them.

V is TRBV2 and J is TRBJ2-1, with unresolved D. Germline assignment: CDR1 SNHLY and CDR2 FYNNEI. The V end was cut by 8 bases, the J end by 1 base, with 12 bases between. The CDR3 is made up of 14 amino acids. CDR3 in DNA: TGTGCCAGCCCACACAGCCAATCCTACAATGAGCAGTTCTTC. It is translated as CASPHSQSYNEQFF.

This chain uses TRBV2 with TRBJ1-4, with 7 positions matching TRBD1. The CDR3 runs 14 residues. The germline V gene encodes CDR1 SNHLY and CDR2 FYNNEI. The V and J ends lost 7 bases and 8 bases, in that order; junction bases with no gene match: 10. The DNA of the CDR3 is TGTGCCAGCATCGGGCAGGGGGTTGGAGAAAAACTGTTTTTT. As protein: CASIGQGVGEKLFF.

The V call is TRBV12-3 or TRBV12-4, the J call TRBJ1-1, with no clear D. This CDR3 is built from 14 residues. V lost 4 bases to trimming and J lost 4 bases, with 13 bases between them. The CDR3, as DNA: TGTGCCAGCAGTTCCAGGAGGGAGGTCACTGAAGCTTTCTTT. This sequence encodes CASSSRREVTEAFF.

The CDR3 loop is CASSPQTSGGAIIETQYF. CDR3 coding DNA: TGCGCCAGCAGCCCACAGACTAGCGGGGGGGCCATAATAGAGACCCAGTACTTC. This chain uses TRBV5-1 with TRBJ2-5; 14 bases agree with TRBD2. The CDR3 extends over 18 amino acids. J lost 4 bases, V lost 4 bases, and 12 bases had no gene match. Per germline, CDR1 SGHRS and CDR2 YFSETQ.

The rearrangement links TRBV9 to TRBJ2-6; D unresolved. V lost 0 bases and J 2 bases, leaving 9 bases between the germline ends. The CDR3 has 16 amino acids. CDR1 is SGDLS and CDR2 is YYNGEE in the germline V gene. The chain's CDR3 is CASSVEPIPGANVLTF. The DNA of the CDR3 is TGTGCCAGCAGCGTAGAACCCATACCTGGGGCCAACGTCCTGACTTTC.

This CDR3 is CASFGRAVAFF. CDR3 sequence (DNA): TGTGCCAGCTTTGGCAGGGCTGTCGCTTTCTTT. This rearrangement joins TRBV11-2 to TRBJ1-1; TRBD1 is a possible D gene (5 bases). V was trimmed by 8 bases and J by 11 bases, leaving 15 bases between them. CDR3 size: 11 residues. Germline V CDR1 and CDR2: SGHAT, FQNNGV.

The rearrangement links TRBV29-1 to TRBJ1-1; 7 bases line up with TRBD1. Trimming cost V 6 bases and J 1 base; bases outside gene matches: 8. CDR1 SQVTM and CDR2 ANQGSEA come from the germline V gene. There are 14 residues in the CDR3. The DNA of the CDR3 is TGCAGCGTCCATAGACAGGGACGGAACACTGAAGCTTTCTTT. This gives the protein CSVHRQGRNTEAFF.

This clonotype was observed a single time. The chain's CDR3 is CASSLAEGRGETQYF. The CDR3 DNA follows: TGCGCCAGCAGCTTGGCGGAGGGGAGGGGAGAGACCCAGTACTTC. The chain couples TRBV5-1 to TRBJ2-5, with 7 bases matching TRBD2. This CDR3 comprises 15 residues. The junction had 6 bases not matched to a gene; V was cut back by 0 bases and J by 4 bases. Looked up from germline, CDR1 is SGHRS and CDR2 is YFSETQ.